Listed here are 8 T cell receptor beta chains from one sample, sequenced in a study of EBV T-cell therapy then PD-1 blockade in nasopharyngeal carcinoma. What these receptors recognize is not known. Profiling relied on immunoSEQ multiplex PCR, and the TCRdb table lists in-frame clones only, not all of them. The sample records roughly 20,000 clones, about 86% being singletons. Time point defined: 266 days after commencement of treatment, after nivolumab therapy. Documented treatment: AdE1-LMPpoly-expanded autologous EBV-specific T-cell therapy followed by anti-PD-1 nivolumab. The sample here was CD8+ T cells from blood, taken around day 250 from a patient whose treatment included autologous EBV-specific T cells and nivolumab. These receptors all come from a man aged 35 to 55 with nasopharyngeal carcinoma.

Comments on this clone: This sample includes further DNA sequences coding for the same CDR3. The chain joins TRBV4-3 to TRBJ2-7; tentative D call: TRBD1 (5 bases). Germline V gene sequence: CDR1 LGHNA, CDR2 YSLEER. The CDR3 loop spans 14 amino acids. V lost 0 bases and J lost 3, with 9 bases in between. Here the CDR3 DNA reads TGCGCCAGCAGCCAAGACAGGGTCCGCTACGAGCAGTACTTC. It is translated as CASSQDRVRYEQYF.

The rearrangement links TRBV7-8 to TRBJ1-1, with 7 bases matching TRBD1. Per the germline V gene, CDR1 is SGHVS and CDR2 is FQNEAQ. The ends lost 4 bases at V and 3 bases at J; junction bases unmatched: 5. The CDR3 is 14 residues long. CDR3 amino acids: CASSSGTDHTEAFF. CDR3 bases: TGTGCCAGCAGCTCCGGGACAGACCACACTGAAGCTTTCTTT.

On this clone itself: Germline and junction disagree at one end, which may indicate a read error. The same CDR3 also results from other DNA sequences found in this sample. The V and J genes are TRBV6-1 and TRBJ2-3; TRBD2 aligns across 11 bases. The germline V gene has CDR1 MNHNS and CDR2 SASEGT. The CDR3 loop spans 17 amino acids. CDR3 region: CASSEGIAGGSTDTQYF. The CDR3 bases are TGTGCTAGCAGTGAAGGAATAGCGGGGGGGAGCACAGATACGCAGTATTTT.

The genes are TRBV19 and TRBJ2-6; D call uncertain. V shed 2 bases and J shed 4 bases, with 9 bases lying between them. This CDR3 is built from 15 residues. Germline CDR1 LNHDA, CDR2 SQIVND (reference sequence). CDR3 region: CASSIMPDGANVLTF. The CDR3 region has the DNA TGTGCCAGTAGTATAATGCCAGACGGGGCCAACGTCCTGACTTTC.

In its sample, this clone was seen once. V gene TRBV28 combines with J gene TRBJ2-7; D is unresolved. Trimming removed 7 bases from V and 0 bases from J, with 19 bases in between. Germline CDR1 is MDHEN and CDR2 is SYDVKM. The CDR3 length is 16 residues. CDR3 nucleotide sequence: TGTGCCAGCACCCCCAGGTCAGGAATCCTCTCCTACGAGCAGTACTTC. Its protein is CASTPRSGILSYEQYF.

V and J are TRBV27 and TRBJ2-1; unclear D gene. There are 13 residues in the CDR3. The germline gives CDR1 MNHEY, CDR2 SMNVEV (reference sequence). Deletions cut 7 bases from V and 4 bases from J, with 11 bases between. The CDR3 is CASTGYNYNEQFF. As DNA, the CDR3 is TGTGCCAGCACTGGCTACAATTACAATGAGCAGTTCTTC.

J is TRBJ2-2 and V is TRBV4-1; 8 nucleotides align to TRBD1. The germline gives CDR1 MGHRA, CDR2 YSYEKL. V shed 5 bases, J shed 7 bases, and the junction held 12 bases outside the gene matches. The CDR3 runs 16 residues. CDR3 protein: CASSYITGGDGGELFF. Here the CDR3 DNA reads TGCGCCAGCAGCTATATTACAGGGGGAGACGGCGGGGAGCTGTTTTTT.

J is TRBJ1-4 and V is TRBV4-3; possibly TRBD1 for D (6 bases). The CDR3 is 13 amino acids. The germline CDR1 and CDR2 sequences are LGHNA and YSLEER. Trimming took off 5 bases at V and 7 bases at J, with 11 bases between the two ends. The CDR3 DNA is TGCGCCAGCAGCTCCAGGGGCAGTGAAAAACTGTTTTTT. Translation: CASSSRGSEKLFF.